This T cell receptor beta chain was captured in a study of OX40 agonist ivuxolimab in advanced cancers. Overall study: Three patients got partial responses; one had hepatocellular carcinoma and two had cutaneous melanoma. Study outcomes and limitations: On average, CD8+ T cells had more expanded clones than CD4+. Part of the nonresponder group also had normalized T-cell clonal expansion that was low.

The CDR3 has 17 residues. Per germline, CDR1 LNHNV and CDR2 YYDKDF (reference sequence). Trimming cost V 0 bases and J 2 bases, with 14 bases left between them. About this clone itself: Its target is not known.

The table came from immunoSEQ multiplex PCR; TCRdb's copy has only in-frame clones and leaves some out. The sample consists of tens of thousands of clones, about 90% of them appearing once. The V gene is TRBV15, the J gene TRBJ2-1; D uncertain. The sample in question was CD4+ or CD8+ T cells sorted from blood, obtained in a trial of the OX40 agonist ivuxolimab. The sequence was obtained from an adult with an advanced solid tumor such as melanoma, head and neck, liver or kidney cancer. CDR3 sequence (DNA): TGTGCCACCAGCAGAGAGGGAACAGACCTTACCTACAATGAGCAGTTCTTC. Its protein product is CATSREGTDLTYNEQFF.